This T cell receptor beta chain was identified in a study of OX40 agonist ivuxolimab in advanced cancers. Germline V gene lookup returns CDR1 SGHTS and CDR2 YDEGEE. The CDR3 extends over 12 amino acids. The V and J ends lost 2 bases and 4 bases respectively, with 6 bases between them. The investigators sampled blood at baseline, at cycle 4 day 1, and at cycle 7 day 1. Libraries were prepared by immunoSEQ multiplex PCR; TCRdb keeps only in-frame clonotypes and omits some of them. The table includes tens of thousands of clones, around nine tenths detected once. The TCR originated in an adult with an advanced solid tumor such as melanoma, head and neck, liver or kidney cancer. This chain connects TRBV5-8 to TRBJ2-5, with no clear D. The source was CD4+ or CD8+ T cells sorted from blood, collected in a trial of the OX40 agonist ivuxolimab. CDR3 amino acids: CASSFQRETQYF. CDR3 coding DNA: TGTGCCAGCAGCTTCCAGAGAGAGACCCAGTACTTC.